The entry below gives a single T cell receptor (beta chain) sequence along with its context. What it binds is not known. The assay was immunoSEQ multiplex PCR, and TCRdb's table has in-frame clones only and misses some. The sample includes a few million clones, approximately 92% seen only once; the top ten take around 0.14%. The CDR3 contains 15 residues. V shed 2 bases, J shed 4 bases, and the junction held 6 bases outside the gene matches. Per the germline V gene, CDR1 is LGHNA and CDR2 is YSLEER. The sample comes from a study of shared clonotypes between healthy human individuals. Study-level results: It was the non-shared clonotypes that had lower generation probabilities than clonotypes shared by all four donors.

The sequenced sample was naive CD4+ T cells sorted from blood. The subset: CD45RA+ positively selected. The chain has TRBV4-3 and TRBJ2-7; 9 positions agree with TRBD1. The sequence was collected from a man younger than 35 in good health. The CDR3 here is CASSQRTGGSYEQYF. CDR3 DNA: TGCGCCAGCAGCCAACGTACAGGGGGCAGTTACGAGCAGTACTTC.